These 9 T cell receptor beta chains were all obtained from the same sample, sequenced in a study of cytomegalovirus exposure and HLA in healthy donors. The PCR was carried out with 60 Vbeta primers and 13 Jbeta primers. TCRdb's table, derived via immunoSEQ multiplex PCR, lists solely in-frame clones and lacks some. The sample contains about 98,000 clones, roughly 81% of which appear only once. The specimen was PBMCs. The source is a man in his forties in good health and CMV-seronegative.

V usage is TRBV5-1 and J usage is TRBJ2-7; 9 bases are a match to TRBD1. J was trimmed by 3 bases and V by 1 base; bases with no gene match: 5. The CDR3 has 15 residues. The germline CDR1 and CDR2 sequences are SGHRS and YFSETQ. The CDR3 coding sequence is TGCGCCAGCAGCTTGAGCCCGGGACAGGGCTACGAGCAGTACTTC. It yields the protein CASSLSPGQGYEQYF.

The rearrangement joins TRBV7-2 to TRBJ1-6; TRBD1 agrees at 7 bases. The junction had 1 base not matched to a gene; V was cut back by 4 bases and J by 1 base. The germline V gene has CDR1 SGHTA and CDR2 FQGNSA. CDR3 length equals 15 residues. The CDR3 nucleotides are TGTGCCAGCAGCTGGGACAGTTCCTATAATTCACCCCTCCACTTT. Its translation: CASSWDSSYNSPLHF. The complete variable domain, with remaining parts taken from reference TRBV7-2 and TRBJ1-6, reads GAGVSQSPSNKVTEKGKDVELRCDPISGHTALYWYRQSLGQGLEFLIYFQGNSAPDKSGLPSDRFSAERTGGSVSTLTIQRTQQEDSAVYLCASSWDSSYNSPLHFGNGTRLTVT.

The chain recombines TRBV19 with TRBJ2-3, with D unresolved. Between the trimmed V and J ends, which lost 6 bases and 5 bases, there was a span of 6 bases. The CDR3 runs 11 residues. CDR1 is LNHDA and CDR2 is SQIVND in the germline V gene (reference sequence). Here the CDR3 reads CASSTGDTQYF. The CDR3 DNA follows: TGTGCCAGTAGCACTGGAGATACGCAGTATTTT. Full variable domain (rest looked up from reference TRBV19 and TRBJ2-3): DGGITQSPKYLFRKEGQNVTLSCEQNLNHDAMYWYRQDPGQGLRLIYYSQIVNDFQKGDIAEGYSVSREKKESFPLTVTSAQKNPTAFYLCASSTGDTQYFGPGTRLTVL.

The chain combines TRBV2 with TRBJ2-2, with a possible D match to TRBD1 (5 bases). V was shortened by 7 bases and J by 5 bases, with 17 bases between the two germline ends. Germline V gene data show CDR1 as SNHLY and CDR2 as FYNNEI. The CDR3 covers 15 residues. The CDR3 protein is CASIAQVKGTGELFF. DNA of the CDR3: TGTGCCAGCATCGCCCAGGTCAAGGGGACCGGGGAGCTGTTTTTT.

The CDR3: CSARGGLSYEQYF. In DNA form, the CDR3 reads TGCAGCGCCCGAGGCGGGCTCTCCTACGAGCAGTACTTC. The V gene is TRBV29-1, the J gene TRBJ2-7, with D possibly being TRBD2 (5 bases). The V and J ends lost 7 bases and 0 bases respectively, with 13 bases between them. Germline CDR1 SQVTM, CDR2 ANQGSEA. The CDR3 is 13 residues long.

In its sample, this clone was seen once. The chain has TRBV18 and TRBJ2-5, with a tentative D call TRBD1 (5 bases). Germline V lookup: CDR1 KGHSH, CDR2 LQKENI. V lost 0 bases, J lost 7 bases, and 12 bases lay in between. The length of the CDR3 is 14 residues. This CDR3 is CASSPPVRRGTQYF. CDR3 sequence (DNA): TGTGCCAGCTCACCACCGGTCAGAAGGGGGACCCAGTACTTC.

This clone has a single count. Other DNA sequences in the sample encode the same CDR3. The V gene is TRBV7-6, the J gene TRBJ2-7, with 8 bases fitting TRBD2. The CDR3 totals 14 residues. Germline V gives CDR1 SGHVS, CDR2 FNYEAQ. The V and J ends lost 1 base and 6 bases, in that order; junction bases with no gene match: 5. The CDR3: CASSLGGREGEQYF. CDR3 coding DNA: TGTGCCAGCAGCTTAGGGGGACGGGAGGGCGAGCAGTACTTC.

This chain uses TRBV5-6 with TRBJ2-2; the D gene is possibly TRBD2 (6 bases). Germline CDR1 and CDR2: SGHDT and YYEEEE. V dropped 1 base and J dropped 4 bases, with 20 bases sitting between them. The CDR3 has 18 residues. This chain's CDR3 is CASSLSQWAGTVTGELFF. The CDR3 region has the DNA TGTGCCAGCAGCTTGTCCCAGTGGGCGGGGACCGTCACCGGGGAGCTGTTTTTT.

The rearrangement links TRBV25-1 to TRBJ1-2, with D perhaps TRBD1 (5 bases). The CDR3 has 13 amino acids. CDR1 and CDR2 (germline): MGHDK, SYGVNS. The V end lost 3 bases, the J end lost 2 bases, and 7 bases lay between the germline ends. In DNA, the CDR3 is TGTGCCAGCAGTGATGGGGGGAACTATGGCTACACCTTC. This translates into CASSDGGNYGYTF.